The 7 T cell receptor beta chains in this list originate from one sample, sequenced in a study of human versus mouse CDR3 diversity and MHC coevolution. TCRdb's copy holds only in-frame clones and misses some; the assay was immunoSEQ multiplex PCR. Of tens of thousands of clones listed, roughly 93% are singletons. Specimen: naive CD4+ T cells from blood. Stated subset: CD45RO-negative CD62L-positive naive CD4 T cells. These receptors all stem from a person aged 25 to 75 in good health.

The J gene is TRBJ2-4, the V gene TRBV7-2; D call uncertain. The germline V gene encodes CDR1 SGHTA and CDR2 FQGNSA. The V and J ends lost 1 base and 10 bases respectively, with 8 bases between them. The CDR3 extends over 12 amino acids. The CDR3 DNA sequence: TGTGCCAGCAGCTTAGAGACGGGTATTCAGTACTTC. Its protein product is CASSLETGIQYF.

This clone has a single count. The gene calls are TRBV5-1 and TRBJ1-4; 8 nucleotides agree with TRBD1. In germline, CDR1 is SGHRS, CDR2 YFSETQ. The CDR3 totals 14 residues. Germline trimming cut 0 bases from V and 8 bases from J; bases unmatched to any gene: 3. The CDR3 protein is CASSLGTGREKLFF. The CDR3 DNA reads TGCGCCAGCAGCTTGGGGACAGGGAGAGAAAAACTGTTTTTT.

The chain uses TRBV5-1 and TRBJ1-1; TRBD1 agrees at 9 bases. Looked up from germline, CDR1 is SGHRS and CDR2 is YFSETQ. The CDR3 is 15 residues long. The V gene end was trimmed by 2 bases and the J gene end by 4 bases; junction bases not matched to a gene: 6. The DNA for the CDR3 is TGCGCCAGCAGCTTTACAGGGGGCTATGGCACTGAAGCTTTCTTT. This codes for CASSFTGGYGTEAFF.

The gene calls are TRBV30 and TRBJ1-5, with TRBD1 as a possible D gene (5 bases). This CDR3 has 17 residues. With 2 bases removed from V and 0 bases from J, the gap between germline ends came to 17 bases. Germline V gives CDR1 GTSNPN, CDR2 SVGIG (reference sequence). Written as DNA, the CDR3 is TGTGCCTGGAGTAAAGGGACTGAAAGATATAGCAATCAGCCCCAGCATTTT. Its protein product is CAWSKGTERYSNQPQHF.

The chain couples TRBV7-2 to TRBJ2-1; D gene uncertain. V was clipped by 7 bases and J by 0 bases, with 7 bases between them. There are 13 residues in the CDR3. CDR1 SGHTA and CDR2 FQGNSA come from the germline V gene. The CDR3, as DNA: TGTGCCAGCACCGGTGGCTCCTACAATGAGCAGTTCTTC. As protein: CASTGGSYNEQFF. Complete variable domain (other parts from reference TRBV7-2 and TRBJ2-1): GAGVSQSPSNKVTEKGKDVELRCDPISGHTALYWYRQSLGQGLEFLIYFQGNSAPDKSGLPSDRFSAERTGGSVSTLTIQRTQQEDSAVYLCASTGGSYNEQFFGPGTRLTVL.

The chain links TRBV18 to TRBJ2-7, with 7 bases aligning to TRBD1. This CDR3 region has 14 residues. Germline CDR1 and CDR2: KGHSH and LQKENI. V gave up 4 bases and J gave up 1 base; unmatched junction bases: 4. The CDR3 reads CASSQGATSYEQYF. The CDR3 DNA follows: TGTGCCAGCTCACAGGGGGCCACTTCCTACGAGCAGTACTTC.

The chain joins TRBV9 to TRBJ2-2; TRBD2 matches 10 bases. V was clipped by 0 bases and J by 7 bases; unmatched bases: 9. CDR1 and CDR2 from the germline V gene are SGDLS and YYNGEE. The CDR3 is 17 residues long. CDR3 sequence reads: CASSVGAGGQLGGELFF. The CDR3 DNA follows: TGTGCCAGCAGCGTAGGAGCGGGGGGGCAGTTGGGCGGGGAGCTGTTTTTT.